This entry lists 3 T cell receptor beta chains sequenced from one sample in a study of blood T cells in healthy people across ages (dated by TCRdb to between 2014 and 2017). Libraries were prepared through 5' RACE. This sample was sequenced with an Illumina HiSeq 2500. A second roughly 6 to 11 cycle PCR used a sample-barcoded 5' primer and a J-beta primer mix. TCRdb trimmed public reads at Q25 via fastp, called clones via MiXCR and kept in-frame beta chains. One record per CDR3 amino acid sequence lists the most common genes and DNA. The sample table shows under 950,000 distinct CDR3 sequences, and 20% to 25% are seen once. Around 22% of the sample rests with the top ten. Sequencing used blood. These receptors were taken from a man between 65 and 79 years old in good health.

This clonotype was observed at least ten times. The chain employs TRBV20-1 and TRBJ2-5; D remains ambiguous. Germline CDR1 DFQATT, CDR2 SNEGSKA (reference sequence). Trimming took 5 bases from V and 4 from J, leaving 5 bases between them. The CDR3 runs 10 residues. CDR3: CSARSETQYF. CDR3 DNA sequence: TGCAGTGCTCGATCAGAGACCCAGTACTTC.

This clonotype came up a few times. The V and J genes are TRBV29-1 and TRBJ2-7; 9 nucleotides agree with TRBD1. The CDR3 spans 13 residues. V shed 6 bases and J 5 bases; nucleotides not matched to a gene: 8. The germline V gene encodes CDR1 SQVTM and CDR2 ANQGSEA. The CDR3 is CSVRGQGLHEQYF. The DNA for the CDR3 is TGCAGCGTGAGGGGACAGGGACTCCACGAGCAGTACTTC.

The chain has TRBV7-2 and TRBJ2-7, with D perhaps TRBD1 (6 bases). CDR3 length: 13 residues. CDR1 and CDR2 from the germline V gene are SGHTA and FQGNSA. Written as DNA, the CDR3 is TGTGCCGGCAGCCTGGACAGCAACTACGAGCAGTACGTC. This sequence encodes CAGSLDSNYEQYV.